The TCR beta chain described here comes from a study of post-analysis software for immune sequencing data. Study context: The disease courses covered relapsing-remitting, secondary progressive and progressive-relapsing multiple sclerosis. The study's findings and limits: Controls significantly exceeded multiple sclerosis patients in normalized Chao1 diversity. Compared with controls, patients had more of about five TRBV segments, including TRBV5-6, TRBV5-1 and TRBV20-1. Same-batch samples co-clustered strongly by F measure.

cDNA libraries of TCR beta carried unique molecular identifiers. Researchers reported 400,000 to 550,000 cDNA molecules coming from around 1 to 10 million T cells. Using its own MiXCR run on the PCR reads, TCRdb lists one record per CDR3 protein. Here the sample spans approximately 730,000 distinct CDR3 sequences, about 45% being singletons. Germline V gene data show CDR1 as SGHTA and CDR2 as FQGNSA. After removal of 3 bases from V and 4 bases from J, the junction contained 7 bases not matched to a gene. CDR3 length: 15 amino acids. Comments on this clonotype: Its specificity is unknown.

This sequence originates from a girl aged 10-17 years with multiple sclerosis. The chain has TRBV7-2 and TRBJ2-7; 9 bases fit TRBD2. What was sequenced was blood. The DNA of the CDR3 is TGTGCCAGCAGCTTGGAAGGGACTAGCCCTTACGAGCAGTACTTC. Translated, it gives CASSLEGTSPYEQYF.